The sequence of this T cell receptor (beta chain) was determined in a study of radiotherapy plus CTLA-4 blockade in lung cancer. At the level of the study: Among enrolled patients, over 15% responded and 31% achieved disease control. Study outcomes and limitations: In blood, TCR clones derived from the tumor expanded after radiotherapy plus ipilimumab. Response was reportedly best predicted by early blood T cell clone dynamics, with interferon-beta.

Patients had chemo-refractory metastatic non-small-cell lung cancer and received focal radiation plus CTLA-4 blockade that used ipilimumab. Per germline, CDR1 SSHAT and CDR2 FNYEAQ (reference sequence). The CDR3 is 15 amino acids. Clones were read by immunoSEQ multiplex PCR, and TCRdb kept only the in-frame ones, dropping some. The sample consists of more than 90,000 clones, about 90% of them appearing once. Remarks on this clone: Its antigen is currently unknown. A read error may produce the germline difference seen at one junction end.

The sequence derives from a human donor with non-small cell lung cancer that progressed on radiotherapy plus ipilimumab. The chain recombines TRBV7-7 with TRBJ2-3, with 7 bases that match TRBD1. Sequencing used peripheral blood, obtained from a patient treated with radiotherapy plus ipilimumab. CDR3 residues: CASSPGQVEGDTQYF. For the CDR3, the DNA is TGTGCTAGCAGCCCCGGACAGGTTGAGGGAGATACGCAGTATTTT.